The 15 T cell receptor beta chains reported below all come from one sample, sequenced in a study of T-cell reconstitution after alpha-beta-depleted transplantation in children. Library preparation (for TCRbeta) was performed with unique molecular identifiers. TCRdb used MiXCR to reprocess the PCR reads, holding one entry per CDR3 protein. The repertoire consists of approximately 430,000 distinct CDR3 sequences, with about 17% occurring once and the leading ten covering under 30%. The source material was PBMCs, mostly from graft donor cells, sampled 360 days after TCRalphabeta/CD19-depleted stem cell transplant. These receptors all stem from a boy under three years old who had a stem cell transplant for Wiskott-Aldrich syndrome, so the T cells may come from the graft donor.

The genes are TRBV15 and TRBJ2-3; TRBD2 agrees at 15 bases. This CDR3 has 15 residues. V lost 11 bases, J lost 2 bases, and 5 bases stayed unmatched. CDR1 is LNHNV and CDR2 is YYDKDF in the germline V gene (reference sequence). CDR3 loop: CAARTSGGATDTQYF. CDR3 coding DNA: TGTGCCGCCCGGACTAGCGGGGGGGCCACAGATACGCAGTATTTT.

The V and J genes are TRBV7-2 and TRBJ1-4; 9 bases line up with TRBD1. This CDR3 is built from 14 residues. The ends lost 5 bases at V and 6 bases at J; junction bases unmatched: 4. Germline V gives CDR1 SGHTA, CDR2 FQGNSA. The CDR3 region is CASSPGQGHEKLFF. In DNA, the CDR3 is TGTGCCAGCAGCCCGGGACAGGGTCATGAAAAACTGTTTTTT.

This clonotype was counted at least ten times. V gene TRBV29-1 combines with J gene TRBJ2-1; D not certain. Between the trimmed V and J ends, which lost 2 bases and 0 bases, there was a span of 8 bases. There are 14 residues in the CDR3. Germline V lookup: CDR1 SQVTM, CDR2 ANQGSEA. The CDR3 nucleotides read TGCAGCGTTGAACTACAGAGCTCCTACAATGAGCAGTTCTTC. Protein sequence: CSVELQSSYNEQFF.

This clonotype was observed a handful of times. The J gene is TRBJ1-1, the V gene TRBV6-2 or TRBV6-3, with 9 positions matching TRBD1. V gave up 1 base and J gave up 8 bases; unmatched junction bases: 5. Germline V lookup: CDR1 MNHEY, CDR2 SVGEGT. The CDR3 is 14 amino acids. CDR3 nucleotide sequence: TGTGCCAGCAGTTACTTGGGACAGGGACCCGAAGCTTTCTTT. Its translation is CASSYLGQGPEAFF.

This clonotype was counted a few times. This rearrangement joins TRBV20-1 to TRBJ2-1; 7 positions match TRBD2. Trimming cost V 6 bases and J 2 bases; bases outside gene matches: 10. CDR1 and CDR2 (germline): DFQATT, SNEGSKA (reference sequence). The CDR3 has 15 residues. CDR3 DNA sequence: TGCAGTGCCATTAAGGCGGGAGTGACCTACAATGAGCAGTTCTTC. This encodes CSAIKAGVTYNEQFF.

This clonotype has just a few counts. V and J are TRBV7-9 and TRBJ2-1; 8 bases agree with TRBD2. Per germline, CDR1 SEHNR and CDR2 FQNEAQ (reference sequence). The CDR3 has 16 amino acids. V shed 4 bases, J shed 3 bases, and the junction held 8 bases outside the gene matches. The CDR3 sequence: CASSSEGLAGYNEQFF. The CDR3 DNA is TGTGCCAGCAGCTCCGAAGGTCTAGCGGGCTACAATGAGCAGTTCTTC.

The V call is TRBV19, the J call TRBJ2-5; D tentatively reads TRBD1 or TRBD2 (6 bases each). Looked up from germline, CDR1 is LNHDA and CDR2 is SQIVND (reference sequence). This CDR3 comprises 15 residues. Trimming shortened V by 6 bases and J by 6 bases, and 20 bases separated the two germline ends. The CDR3 here is CASSRFGGRMKTQYF. The CDR3, as DNA: TGTGCCAGTAGCCGATTCGGGGGCAGGATGAAGACCCAGTACTTC.

Many counts were recorded for this clonotype. The V call is TRBV5-1, the J call TRBJ2-2; TRBD2 matches at 14 bases. The CDR3 sequence is 18 residues long. After removal of 4 bases from V and 4 bases from J, the junction contained 9 bases not matched to a gene. The germline CDR1 and CDR2 sequences are SGHRS and YFSETQ. The chain's CDR3 is CASSAGLAGGPVTGELFF. The DNA for the CDR3 is TGCGCCAGCAGCGCCGGACTAGCGGGAGGCCCGGTCACCGGGGAGCTGTTTTTT.

This clonotype appeared a few times. The V and J genes are TRBV7-6 and TRBJ2-3; TRBD2 aligns across 8 bases. The CDR3 is made up of 17 amino acids. Looked up from germline, CDR1 is SGHVS and CDR2 is FNYEAQ. Trimming cost V 3 bases and J 2 bases; bases outside gene matches: 10. CDR3: CASSLRGAILPTDTQYF. The CDR3 DNA follows: TGTGCCAGCAGCTTGCGGGGGGCCATTCTTCCCACAGATACGCAGTATTTT.

This clonotype was observed once. The DNA of the CDR3 is TGTGCCAGCAGCCAAGCGGCCTCGACGTACGAGCAGTACTTC. Residues: CASSQAASTYEQYF. V usage is TRBV3-1 and J usage is TRBJ2-7, with D unclear. V gave up 1 base and J gave up 4 bases, with 11 bases separating them. The CDR3 is made up of 14 amino acids. Germline V gene data show CDR1 as LGHDT and CDR2 as YNNKEL (reference sequence).

This clonotype was observed at least ten times. The V call is TRBV5-1, the J call TRBJ2-3; TRBD2 matches 9 bases. This CDR3 is built from 15 residues. Germline V gives CDR1 SGHRS, CDR2 YFSETQ. V lost 3 bases and J lost 4; bases outside the gene matches: 6. The chain's CDR3 is CASSSLAGAADTQYF. The DNA for the CDR3 is TGCGCCAGCAGCTCCTTAGCGGGAGCGGCAGATACGCAGTATTTT.

This clonotype turned up a few times. The V call is TRBV12-3 or TRBV12-4, the J call TRBJ2-2, with a tentative D call TRBD2 (6 bases). The CDR3 is made up of 17 amino acids. Trimming cost V 7 bases and J 4 bases, with 22 bases left between them. CDR3 sequence: CASISSFTGLPTGELFF. DNA for the CDR3: TGTGCCAGCATTTCCTCGTTTACGGGACTTCCCACCGGGGAGCTGTTTTTT.

There are a few counts of this clonotype. This chain joins TRBV5-1 and TRBJ2-3; TRBD2 aligns across 9 bases. Germline loops: CDR1 SGHRS, CDR2 YFSETQ. CDR3 length: 18 amino acids. V was clipped by 0 bases and J by 1 base; unmatched bases: 9. The CDR3 reads CASSLVGSRTSGTDTQYF. The CDR3 DNA sequence: TGCGCCAGCAGCTTGGTGGGTAGTCGGACTAGCGGCACAGATACGCAGTATTTT.

There are many counts of this clonotype. This rearrangement joins TRBV7-9 to TRBJ2-5; D tentatively reads TRBD1 or TRBD2 (5 bases each). CDR3 length equals 16 residues. Trimming removed 1 base from V and 4 bases from J, with 16 bases in between. Looked up from germline, CDR1 is SEHNR and CDR2 is FQNEAQ (reference sequence). The DNA of the CDR3 is TGTGCCAGCAGCTTAGGACCGGGACGGCTAAGAGAGACCCAGTACTTC. Its protein is CASSLGPGRLRETQYF.

The V and J genes are TRBV20-1 and TRBJ2-7; D not resolved. Trimming left V 0 bases short and J 2 bases short, with 17 bases between. Germline CDR1 reads DFQATT; CDR2 reads SNEGSKA (reference sequence). The CDR3 sequence is 16 residues long. The CDR3 bases are TGCAGTGCTAGAGATCGACACCGGGTTATAGCCTACGAGCAGTACTTC. Translation gives CSARDRHRVIAYEQYF.